This TCR beta chain was captured in a study of cytomegalovirus exposure and HLA in healthy donors. Whole-study context: Researchers found that roughly 81% of fewer than 450 genotyped donors fell within the Caucasian-associated ancestry cluster. Study-wide results and limits: In vitro confirmation showed a few CMV-associated chains to be CMV antigen specific. A later analysis reportedly identified an Asian-associated ancestry cluster as carrying fewer N-insertions than the roughly 600-donor mean.

Concerning this clone: The antigen remains unidentified.

Donors counted as nominally healthy when sampled, yet unrecorded immune exposures were likely. The PCR used 60 Vbeta and 13 Jbeta primers. The protocol was immunoSEQ multiplex PCR, while the TCRdb copy is restricted to in-frame clones and leaves out a portion. The sample contains some 120,000 clones, around three quarters of which appear only once. The sequencing input was PBMCs. This TCR was sampled from a female donor in good health and CMV-seronegative.

CDR3 nucleotides: TGTGCCAGCAGCTCAAGCCCCGTACAAGAGACCCAGTACTTC. As protein: CASSSSPVQETQYF. J is TRBJ2-5 and V is TRBV7-2; D is unresolved. Germline assignment: CDR1 SGHTA and CDR2 FQGNSA. The CDR3 is 14 amino acids. The V gene lost 4 bases and the J gene lost 2 bases, with 11 bases spanning the gap.